This T cell receptor beta chain was recorded in a study of shared clonotypes between healthy human individuals. This CDR3 contains 16 residues. Germline values: CDR1 MNHEY, CDR2 SVGAGI. Trimming removed 0 bases at V and 3 bases at J, with 12 bases between. A word on this clone: Its matching antigen is unknown.

Repertoires were generated with immunoSEQ multiplex PCR, while TCRdb's copy carries only in-frame clones and drops some. Here the sample spans 2.3 million or so clones, 85% to 95% being singletons. Study results and limitations: Read depth was anticipated to influence clonotype sharing among donors.

This receptor was obtained from a man aged 18 to 30 in good health. Some clones in this sample may be carry-over from other donors' samples. The sample taken for sequencing was naive CD4+ T cells from PBMCs. Subset meaning: CD45RA+ positively selected. The genes are TRBV6-5 and TRBJ2-1, with D uncertain. The CDR3 DNA reads TGTGCCAGCAGTTACTCCCCCCTAGTGGACTACAATGAGCAGTTCTTC. Translated: CASSYSPLVDYNEQFF.